The 28 T cell receptor beta chains in this list originate from one sample, sequenced in a study of regulatory T cells in long-lasting Graves disease. The sample's time point: newly diagnosed GD, antithyroid drugs for less than 3 months. Following extraction of RNA from PBMCs, that RNA was used to make the TCR library. Relying on iRepertoire HTBI primers and Arm-PCR of CDR3 regions, the team built TCR beta libraries. Each CDR3 protein gets one entry after TCRdb re-called the multiplex PCR reads with MiXCR. This table has 620,000 or so distinct CDR3 sequences, 16% appearing once. The data also belong to a second study, concerning T cells in Graves' hyperthyroidism and ophthalmopathy.

Here the sequenced sample was peripheral blood mononuclear cells (PBMCs), taken at new diagnosis, from a patient treated with antithyroid drugs. The receptors come from a woman aged 25-40 years with Graves disease.

The sample holds many counts of this clonotype. The chain is built from TRBV27 and TRBJ1-1; 8 bases line up with TRBD1. In germline, CDR1 is MNHEY, CDR2 SMNVEV (reference sequence). The junction had 6 bases not matched to a gene; V was cut back by 5 bases and J by 1 base. The CDR3 has 15 amino acids. The CDR3, as DNA: TGTGCCAGCAGTCCCACGACAGGGGAGAACACTGAAGCTTTCTTT. Translation gives CASSPTTGENTEAFF.

This clonotype was observed many times. V gene TRBV12-3 or TRBV12-4 combines with J gene TRBJ1-3, with a tentative D call TRBD1 (5 bases). Trimming removed 6 bases at V and 4 bases at J, with 7 bases between. This CDR3 has 12 residues. CDR3 protein: CASSRAGNTIYF. The CDR3 DNA reads TGTGCCAGCAGCAGGGCCGGAAACACCATATATTTT.

The V and J genes are TRBV14 and TRBJ2-7; no clear D gene. The CDR3 extends over 15 amino acids. CDR1 and CDR2 from the germline V gene are SGHDN and FVKESK. Deletions cut 0 bases from V and 0 bases from J, with 9 bases between. The CDR3 region has the DNA TGTGCCAGCAGCCAAGAGGCAGGTTTCTCCTACGAGCAGTACTTC. Encoded protein: CASSQEAGFSYEQYF.

This clonotype was recorded many times. The rearrangement uses TRBV18 and TRBJ1-2; perhaps TRBD1 as D (6 bases). The CDR3 spans 13 residues. V was cut by 3 bases and J by 8 bases, with 13 bases left in between. Germline V gives CDR1 KGHSH, CDR2 LQKENI. The CDR3 region has the DNA TGTGCCAGCTCACCCTTGACAGGTGGCGGCTACACCTTC. Amino acid sequence: CASSPLTGGGYTF.

Notes on this clonotype: A much larger clone lies one base from this, so it may be a read error. J is TRBJ2-1 and V is TRBV20-1; 8 bases align to TRBD2. The CDR3 is 15 residues long. Germline assignment: CDR1 DFQATT and CDR2 SNEGSKA (reference sequence). Unmatched junction bases numbered 13, after V lost 0 bases and J lost 12 bases. CDR3 nucleotides: TGCAGTGCTAGAGATTTTAGGACTAGCCTAGGAGGGCAGTTCTTC. Amino acids: CSARDFRTSLGGQFF.

The rearrangement joins TRBV6-1 to TRBJ1-3; D is perhaps TRBD1 (5 bases). With 6 bases removed from V and 11 bases from J, the gap between germline ends came to 20 bases. There are 14 residues in the CDR3. Germline loops: CDR1 MNHNS, CDR2 SASEGT. The CDR3 spells CASSLSGTGNPIYF. The DNA for the CDR3 is TGTGCCAGCAGCCTGTCCGGGACTGGAAATCCCATATATTTT.

V is TRBV12-3 or TRBV12-4 and J is TRBJ2-7, with D perhaps assigned TRBD1 or TRBD2 (6 bases each). The CDR3 loop spans 11 amino acids. V lost 8 bases, J lost 5 bases, and 10 bases lay in between. The CDR3 loop reads CASRRGDEQYF. Written as DNA, the CDR3 is TGTGCCAGCCGGAGGGGGGACGAGCAGTACTTC.

This clonotype came up a few times. J is TRBJ2-7 and V is TRBV20-1; 7 nucleotides line up with TRBD2. Germline V CDR1 and CDR2: DFQATT, SNEGSKA (reference sequence). The CDR3 sequence is 14 residues long. The ends lost 5 bases at V and 2 bases at J; junction bases unmatched: 9. The CDR3 sequence: CSADIAGNPYEQYF. The CDR3 nucleotides read TGCAGTGCTGATATAGCGGGTAACCCCTACGAGCAGTACTTC.

The chain recombines TRBV18 with TRBJ2-7; 8 bases line up with TRBD2. Germline assignment: CDR1 KGHSH and CDR2 LQKENI. V lost 1 base, J lost 6 bases, and 17 bases stayed unmatched. The CDR3 contains 18 residues. In nucleotides, the CDR3 is TGTGCCAGCTCACCACGGTCTATCTTTGGGACTAGGTCCGCCGAGCAGTACTTC. Its protein product is CASSPRSIFGTRSAEQYF.

The chain has TRBV2 and TRBJ2-7; TRBD1 is a possible D gene (5 bases). Germline V gene lookup returns CDR1 SNHLY and CDR2 FYNNEI. Trimming cost V 7 bases and J 7 bases, with 23 bases left between them. This CDR3 region has 15 residues. CDR3 DNA sequence: TGTGCCAGCAAATGGACGGGCAGGGTAGTCGAGGAGCAGTACTTC. It translates to CASKWTGRVVEEQYF.

This clonotype appeared many times. This chain links TRBV6-1 with TRBJ1-3; 7 nucleotides agree with TRBD1. The CDR3 length is 15 residues. Germline trimming cut 6 bases from V and 2 bases from J; bases unmatched to any gene: 7. Germline V gene data show CDR1 as MNHNS and CDR2 as SASEGT. DNA of the CDR3: TGTGCCAGCAGCCGTTGGGACAGCGCTGGAAACACCATATATTTT. Protein product: CASSRWDSAGNTIYF.

DNA for the CDR3: TGCAGTGCTCCCCCAGTGGGCGGGAGGGCCGGTAATGAGCAGTTCTTC. Its protein product is CSAPPVGGRAGNEQFF. J is TRBJ2-1 and V is TRBV20-1, with 9 bases matching TRBD2. Germline V gene data show CDR1 as DFQATT and CDR2 as SNEGSKA (reference sequence). The CDR3 is made up of 16 amino acids. Trimming took 5 bases from V and 7 from J; bases not matched to a gene: 15.

This clonotype was detected ten times or more. CDR3 DNA sequence: TGTGCCATCAGTGGGGGGGGACCTCAGTTCTTC. Amino acids: CAISGGGPQFF. The genes are TRBV10-3 and TRBJ2-1; the match to TRBD2 covers 7 bases. J was trimmed by 13 bases and V by 4 bases; bases with no gene match: 4. CDR1 ENHRY and CDR2 SYGVKD come from the germline V gene. The length of the CDR3 is 11 residues.

Only a few counts were recorded for this clonotype. The genes are TRBV20-1 and TRBJ2-3; perhaps D is TRBD1 or TRBD2 (6 bases each). The germline V and J ends were trimmed by 5 bases and 1 base, with 13 bases remaining between them. CDR1 is DFQATT and CDR2 is SNEGSKA in the germline V gene (reference sequence). The CDR3 has 14 residues. The CDR3 nucleotides read TGCAGTGCTGATCTCGGGGGCCGCACAGATACGCAGTATTTT. This sequence encodes CSADLGGRTDTQYF.

This clonotype showed up many times. The chain carries TRBV2 and TRBJ2-7, with TRBD2 matching over 11 bases. Germline V lookup: CDR1 SNHLY, CDR2 FYNNEI. Trimming at V came to 5 bases and at J to 1 base, leaving 4 bases not matched to a gene. This CDR3 is 15 amino acids long. The CDR3: CASSLAGGLSYEQYF. CDR3 DNA sequence: TGTGCCAGCAGTCTAGCGGGAGGTTTATCCTACGAGCAGTACTTC.

The J gene is TRBJ2-3, the V gene TRBV10-3, with a weak D call TRBD2 (9 bases). Germline assignment: CDR1 ENHRY and CDR2 SYGVKD. V was trimmed by 3 bases and J by 4 bases, leaving 29 bases between them. This CDR3 contains 20 residues. CDR3 amino acids: CAISDSQGARAGGPADTQYF. As DNA, the CDR3 is TGTGCCATCAGTGATAGTCAGGGGGCACGGGCGGGAGGGCCCGCAGATACGCAGTATTTT.

The chain uses TRBV10-3 and TRBJ2-1, with a weak D call TRBD2 (6 bases). Germline assignment: CDR1 ENHRY and CDR2 SYGVKD. The CDR3 sequence is 15 residues long. The V gene lost 3 bases and the J gene lost 5 bases, with 14 bases spanning the gap. The DNA for the CDR3 is TGTGCCATCAGTGACTCGGGAGCCCGCAACAATGAGCAGTTCTTC. This encodes CAISDSGARNNEQFF.

The chain uses TRBV6-1 and TRBJ2-1, with 10 bases lining up with TRBD1. CDR1 is MNHNS and CDR2 is SASEGT in the germline V gene. With V trimmed by 6 bases and J by 8 bases, 13 bases remained unmatched. This CDR3 is built from 16 residues. CDR3 sequence: CASSDHRQGALDEQFF. The DNA for the CDR3 is TGTGCCAGCAGCGACCATCGACAGGGGGCTCTGGATGAGCAGTTCTTC.

This clonotype came up once. The chain has TRBV2 and TRBJ2-1, with D uncertain. The CDR3 is 15 residues long. CDR1 is SNHLY and CDR2 is FYNNEI in the germline V gene. V lost 4 bases and J 3 bases, leaving 13 bases between the germline ends. This CDR3 reads CASSGMRKRYNEQFF. In DNA, the CDR3 is TGTGCCAGCAGTGGTATGCGGAAGCGCTACAATGAGCAGTTCTTC.

The J gene is TRBJ1-1, the V gene TRBV30; D remains ambiguous. CDR1 is GTSNPN, CDR2 SVGIG, per germline (reference sequence). The CDR3 loop spans 13 amino acids. Trimming removed 2 bases at V and 1 base at J, with 8 bases between. The CDR3 DNA reads as TGTGCCTGGAGTATAGGAGAGAACACTGAAGCTTTCTTT. This sequence encodes CAWSIGENTEAFF.

Details on this clonotype: A clone one base away is much larger, so this may be a read error. The rearrangement links TRBV30 to TRBJ1-1; D unclear. The germline V gene has CDR1 GTSNPN and CDR2 SVGIG (reference sequence). This CDR3 has 11 residues. The DNA for the CDR3 is TGTGCCTGGAGTGGGAACACTGAAGCTTCCTTT. This sequence encodes CAWSGNTEASF.

This rearrangement joins TRBV5-1 to TRBJ1-4; a weak D match, TRBD1 (5 bases). Trimming left V 5 bases short and J 8 bases short, with 10 bases between. The germline CDR1 and CDR2 sequences are SGHRS and YFSETQ. The CDR3 totals 12 residues. Written as DNA, the CDR3 is TGCGCCAGCAGGGGGGAAGGCGAAAAACTGTTTTTT. Residues: CASRGEGEKLFF.

This clonotype was counted at least ten times. J is TRBJ2-1 and V is TRBV11-2; TRBD2 matches 7 bases. This CDR3 region has 14 residues. Germline CDR1 SGHAT, CDR2 FQNNGV. V dropped 4 bases and J dropped 2; count of bases not matched to a gene: 2. CDR3 coding DNA: TGTGCCAGCAGCTCCCTAGCGGCCTACAATGAGCAGTTCTTC. Amino acid sequence: CASSSLAAYNEQFF.

The J gene is TRBJ1-2, the V gene TRBV20-1; tentative D call: TRBD1 (5 bases). This CDR3 has 13 residues. Trimming shortened V by 0 bases and J by 4 bases, and 9 bases separated the two germline ends. CDR1 and CDR2 (germline): DFQATT, SNEGSKA (reference sequence). The CDR3 region has the DNA TGCAGTGCTAGAGATGTGGGGACCTATGGCTACACCTTC. It codes for CSARDVGTYGYTF.

The V call is TRBV30, the J call TRBJ1-5; TRBD1 matches at 7 bases. Germline CDR1 GTSNPN, CDR2 SVGIG (reference sequence). V trimming: 0 bases; J trimming: 5 bases; junction bases outside the gene matches: 4. The CDR3 covers 14 residues. This chain's CDR3 is CAWSVGQVHQPQHF. The DNA of the CDR3 is TGTGCCTGGAGTGTAGGACAGGTCCATCAGCCCCAGCATTTT.

At least ten counts were recorded for this clonotype. V and J are TRBV7-9 and TRBJ1-2; tentative D call: TRBD1 (5 bases). CDR1 SEHNR and CDR2 FQNEAQ come from the germline V gene (reference sequence). V lost 4 bases and J 5 bases, leaving 20 bases between the germline ends. This CDR3 contains 16 residues. The CDR3 loop is CASSSGRDFLGYGYTF. As DNA, the CDR3 is TGTGCCAGCAGCTCCGGACGGGACTTCCTTGGGTATGGCTACACCTTC. The complete variable domain, with remaining parts taken from reference TRBV7-9 and TRBJ1-2, reads DTGVSQNPRHKITKRGQNVTFRCDPISEHNRLYWYRQTLGQGPEFLTYFQNEAQLEKSRLLSDRFSAERPKGSFSTLEIQRTEQGDSAMYLCASSSGRDFLGYGYTFGSGTRLTVV.

The table lists this clonotype with many counts. The chain links TRBV7-9 to TRBJ2-2; the D gene could be TRBD1 or TRBD2 (5 bases each). Germline V gene data show CDR1 as SEHNR and CDR2 as FQNEAQ (reference sequence). V lost 5 bases, J lost 7 bases, and 17 bases lay in between. This CDR3 region has 15 residues. The CDR3 bases are TGTGCCAGCAGCGCCGACCGGGGCGTCAGCGGGGAGCTGTTTTTT. Its translation is CASSADRGVSGELFF.

This clonotype showed up many times. The rearrangement uses TRBV6-2 or TRBV6-3 and TRBJ1-4; 7 nucleotides align to TRBD1. The CDR3 covers 16 residues. V shed 6 bases and J 3 bases; nucleotides not matched to a gene: 10. Per germline, CDR1 MNHEY and CDR2 SVGEGT. This CDR3 is CASSKTPGQSNEKLFF. CDR3 DNA: TGTGCCAGCAGCAAGACTCCGGGACAGTCTAATGAAAAACTGTTTTTT.